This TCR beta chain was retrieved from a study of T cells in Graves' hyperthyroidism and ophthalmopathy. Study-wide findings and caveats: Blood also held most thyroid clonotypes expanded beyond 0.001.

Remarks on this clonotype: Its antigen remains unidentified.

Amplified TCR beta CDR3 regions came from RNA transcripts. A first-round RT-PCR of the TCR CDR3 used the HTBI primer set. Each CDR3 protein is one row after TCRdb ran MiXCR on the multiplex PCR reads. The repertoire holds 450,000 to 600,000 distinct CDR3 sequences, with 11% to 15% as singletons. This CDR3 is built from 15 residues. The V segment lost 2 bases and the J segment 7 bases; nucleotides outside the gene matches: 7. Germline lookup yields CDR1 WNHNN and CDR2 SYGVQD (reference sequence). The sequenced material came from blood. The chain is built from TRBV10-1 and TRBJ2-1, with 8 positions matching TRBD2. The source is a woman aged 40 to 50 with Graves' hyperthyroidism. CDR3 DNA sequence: TGCGCCAGCAGTGAGGGCAGCGGGAGTAAGAATGAGCAGTTCTTC. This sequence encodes CASSEGSGSKNEQFF.